Presented here are 32 T cell receptor beta chains from one specimen sequenced in a study of blood T cell repertoires in COVID-19. This table comes from immunoSEQ multiplex PCR, and its TCRdb copy is limited to in-frame clones, with some not included. The sample holds 250,000 to 350,000 clones, over 80% seen once. The source material was peripheral blood. These TCRs come from a woman between 45 and 60 years old with active or convalescent COVID-19.

The rearrangement uses TRBV7-3 and TRBJ2-3; D perhaps matches TRBD1 (7 bases). The germline CDR1 and CDR2 sequences are SGHTA and FQGTGA. The CDR3 loop spans 17 amino acids. V dropped 3 bases and J dropped 0 bases, with 16 bases sitting between them. CDR3: CASSLYSRGESTDTQYF. In DNA form, the CDR3 reads TGTGCCAGCAGCTTGTATAGCAGGGGGGAAAGCACAGATACGCAGTATTTT.

This clone occurred once. This rearrangement joins TRBV27 to TRBJ2-3; 8 bases match TRBD2. Germline V gene data show CDR1 as MNHEY and CDR2 as SMNVEV (reference sequence). This CDR3 spans 16 amino acids. V was pared by 5 bases and J by 0 bases, with 7 bases of the junction left unmatched. The CDR3 spells CASSPPGGSSTDTQYF. CDR3 nucleotides: TGTGCCAGCAGTCCACCGGGGGGGTCTAGCACAGATACGCAGTATTTT.

The chain carries TRBV6-5 and TRBJ2-1; 8 bases agree with TRBD2. The germline gives CDR1 MNHEY, CDR2 SVGAGI. V was pared by 2 bases and J by 6 bases, with 9 bases of the junction left unmatched. This CDR3 contains 16 residues. The CDR3 sequence: CASSYLGLGRGNEQFF. The DNA of the CDR3 is TGTGCCAGCAGTTACCTGGGACTAGGGCGGGGCAATGAGCAGTTCTTC.

The chain links TRBV7-9 to TRBJ2-3, with D tentatively TRBD2 (5 bases). This CDR3 has 14 residues. Germline lookup yields CDR1 SEHNR and CDR2 FQNEAQ (reference sequence). The ends were cut back, 0 bases at V and 4 bases at J, with 8 bases in the middle. The CDR3, as DNA: TGTGCCAGCAGCTTAGCGGGAGTACCAGATACGCAGTATTTT. As protein: CASSLAGVPDTQYF.

The J gene is TRBJ1-1, the V gene TRBV28; D unclear. This CDR3 is 13 amino acids long. CDR1 and CDR2 from the germline V gene are MDHEN and SYDVKM. V lost 3 bases to trimming and J lost 2 bases, with 7 bases between them. CDR3 bases: TGTGCCAGCAGTTTGAGTACTAACACTGAAGCTTTCTTT. It encodes CASSLSTNTEAFF.

The V gene is TRBV7-9, the J gene TRBJ2-5; no clear D gene. The CDR3 loop spans 12 amino acids. Germline CDR1 and CDR2: SEHNR and FQNEAQ (reference sequence). V gave up 1 base and J gave up 7 bases, with 7 bases separating them. CDR3 nucleotide sequence: TGTGCCAGCAGCTTAGAACTTGGGACCCAGTACTTC. This encodes CASSLELGTQYF.

This clone came up a few times. CDR3: CAWSVLGQGAQHF. Written as DNA, the CDR3 is TGTGCCTGGAGTGTACTCGGGCAGGGCGCCCAGCATTTT. The V gene is TRBV30, the J gene TRBJ1-5, with D possibly matching TRBD1 (5 bases). V was shortened by 0 bases and J by 11 bases, with 14 bases between the two germline ends. The CDR3 loop spans 13 amino acids. Germline CDR1 and CDR2: GTSNPN and SVGIG (reference sequence).

V and J are TRBV19 and TRBJ1-2, with D unclear. The CDR3 is 13 residues long. CDR1 is LNHDA and CDR2 is SQIVND in the germline V gene (reference sequence). V gave up 5 bases and J gave up 4 bases, with 11 bases separating them. The DNA for the CDR3 is TGTGCCAGTAGTCCCCGGAGGGTCTATGGCTACACCTTC. It encodes CASSPRRVYGYTF.

J is TRBJ1-5 and V is TRBV7-9, with D uncertain. CDR3 size: 13 residues. Germline V lookup: CDR1 SEHNR, CDR2 FQNEAQ (reference sequence). V was trimmed by 3 bases and J by 3 bases, leaving 6 bases between them. This CDR3 is CASSFSTNQPQHF. CDR3 sequence (DNA): TGTGCCAGCAGCTTTAGTACCAATCAGCCCCAGCATTTT.

This chain connects TRBV3-1 (or the pseudogene TRBV3-2) to TRBJ1-4; 7 bases map to TRBD1. V lost 5 bases and J lost 7; bases outside the gene matches: 10. Germline V gives CDR1 LGHDT, CDR2 YNNKEL (reference sequence). The CDR3 has 15 residues. The CDR3 is CASSEPQGTVEKLFF. The CDR3 DNA reads as TGTGCCAGCAGCGAACCACAGGGGACGGTTGAAAAACTGTTTTTT.

The table lists this clone with a count of one. CDR3 protein: CASSPQSVPGNEQFF. The CDR3 nucleotides read TGTGCCAGCTCACCACAAAGCGTTCCAGGGAATGAGCAGTTCTTC. V usage is TRBV18 and J usage is TRBJ2-1; tentatively, D is TRBD1 (5 bases). This CDR3 is 15 amino acids long. V was pared by 1 base and J by 7 bases, with 14 bases between. Germline V gene data show CDR1 as KGHSH and CDR2 as LQKENI.

The chain recombines TRBV28 with TRBJ2-7, with 10 bases fitting TRBD2. The CDR3 has 15 amino acids. Germline V gene sequence: CDR1 MDHEN, CDR2 SYDVKM. With 4 bases clipped from V and 6 bases from J, the junction kept 9 bases outside the gene matches. CDR3 in amino acids: CASSSPLAGAIEQYF. The CDR3 DNA reads as TGTGCCAGCAGTTCGCCCCTAGCGGGAGCCATCGAGCAGTACTTC.

The chain combines TRBV20-1 with TRBJ1-5; D not certain. V lost 5 bases, J lost 7 bases, and 9 bases lay in between. The germline V gene encodes CDR1 DFQATT and CDR2 SNEGSKA (reference sequence). This CDR3 spans 11 amino acids. Written as DNA, the CDR3 is TGCAGTGCTCACGAGCGGCAGCCCCAGCATTTT. It encodes CSAHERQPQHF.

The rearrangement links TRBV9 to TRBJ2-7; 7 bases agree with TRBD1. The germline CDR1 and CDR2 sequences are SGDLS and YYNGEE. V dropped 3 bases and J dropped 5; count of bases not matched to a gene: 8. CDR3 length equals 14 residues. CDR3 loop: CASSAVTGLDEQYF. For the CDR3, the DNA is TGTGCCAGCAGCGCCGTGACAGGGTTGGACGAGCAGTACTTC.

This clone was observed a single time. This rearrangement joins TRBV15 to TRBJ1-2; D unclear. Per the germline V gene, CDR1 is LNHNV and CDR2 is YYDKDF (reference sequence). The V gene lost 5 bases and the J gene lost 4 bases, with 11 bases spanning the gap. The CDR3 is 13 residues long. The DNA of the CDR3 is TGTGCCACCAGCGTTCCACAGATCTATGGCTACACCTTC. Residues: CATSVPQIYGYTF.

The genes are TRBV7-9 and TRBJ2-5; D is undetermined. Germline V lookup: CDR1 SEHNR, CDR2 FQNEAQ (reference sequence). With 1 base removed from V and 5 bases from J, the gap between germline ends came to 14 bases. The CDR3 runs 15 residues. CDR3 in amino acids: CASSLGIWASETQYF. In DNA form, the CDR3 reads TGTGCCAGCAGCTTAGGTATTTGGGCCAGTGAGACCCAGTACTTC.

The V and J genes are TRBV5-1 and TRBJ2-1, with no clear D. The V end lost 2 bases, the J end lost 0 bases, and 12 bases lay between the germline ends. Germline V gene lookup returns CDR1 SGHRS and CDR2 YFSETQ. The CDR3 is 16 residues long. CDR3 protein: CASSFSTWSSYNEQFF. As DNA, the CDR3 is TGCGCCAGCAGCTTCTCGACCTGGAGCTCCTACAATGAGCAGTTCTTC. The entire variable domain, with the rest obtained from reference TRBV5-1 and TRBJ2-1, is as follows: KAGVTQTPRYLIKTRGQQVTLSCSPISGHRSVSWYQQTPGQGLQFLFEYFSETQRNKGNFPGRFSGRQFSNSRSEMNVSTLELGDSALYLCASSFSTWSSYNEQFFGPGTRLTVL.

The rearrangement links TRBV2 to TRBJ1-3; D is perhaps TRBD1 (6 bases). Trimming left V 5 bases short and J 0 bases short, with 14 bases between. The CDR3 covers 16 residues. Germline lookup yields CDR1 SNHLY and CDR2 FYNNEI. The CDR3 sequence: CASSFGTFGSGNTIYF. CDR3 sequence (DNA): TGTGCCAGCAGTTTTGGGACATTCGGCTCTGGAAACACCATATATTTT.

The CDR3 coding sequence is TGTGCCAGCAGCTCGGGGACTAGAGGGGAGACCCAGTACTTC. Protein sequence: CASSSGTRGETQYF. The gene calls are TRBV27 and TRBJ2-5; 8 nucleotides agree with TRBD2. V gave up 6 bases and J gave up 5 bases; unmatched junction bases: 8. The CDR3 is 14 amino acids. Per germline, CDR1 MNHEY and CDR2 SMNVEV (reference sequence).

V gene TRBV14 combines with J gene TRBJ2-3, with 9 bases that match TRBD2. The CDR3 is 15 residues long. V lost 1 base to trimming and J lost 5 bases; unmatched junction nucleotides: 4. The germline V gene encodes CDR1 SGHDN and CDR2 FVKESK. CDR3 in DNA: TGTGCCAGCAGCCAAGTAGCGGGAGTGGGAGATACGCAGTATTTT. This translates into CASSQVAGVGDTQYF.

This chain links TRBV5-1 with TRBJ2-5; D is possibly TRBD2 (5 bases). Germline values: CDR1 SGHRS, CDR2 YFSETQ. The CDR3 is 15 amino acids. V lost 1 base and J 1 base, leaving 11 bases between the germline ends. The CDR3 region is CASSLNSAGQETQYF. In DNA, the CDR3 is TGCGCCAGCAGCTTGAATTCGGCGGGCCAAGAGACCCAGTACTTC.

The V call is TRBV6-4, the J call TRBJ1-1, with D tentatively TRBD1 (5 bases). V was cut by 7 bases and J by 1 base, with 16 bases left in between. Germline assignment: CDR1 MRHNA and CDR2 SNTAGT. The CDR3 has 15 residues. In DNA form, the CDR3 reads TGTGCCAGCAACAGGTCGGAGTACTCGAACACTGAAGCTTTCTTT. It codes for CASNRSEYSNTEAFF.

The genes are TRBV24-1 and TRBJ2-1; 15 nucleotides align to TRBD2. The junction had 6 bases not matched to a gene; V was cut back by 5 bases and J by 8 bases. The CDR3 is 16 residues long. The germline CDR1 and CDR2 sequences are KGHDR and SFDVKD. CDR3 sequence reads: CATSGGLAGGIDEQFF. CDR3 coding DNA: TGTGCCACCAGTGGTGGACTAGCGGGAGGGATAGATGAGCAGTTCTTC.

The chain carries TRBV27 and TRBJ2-1; 9 bases agree with TRBD2. V was clipped by 6 bases and J by 9 bases; unmatched bases: 12. Germline V CDR1 and CDR2: MNHEY, SMNVEV (reference sequence). The CDR3 is made up of 15 amino acids. CDR3 loop: CASRGWREGPGEQFF. The CDR3 nucleotides read TGTGCCAGCAGAGGTTGGCGGGAGGGCCCTGGTGAGCAGTTCTTC.

This clone was detected only a few times. The chain employs TRBV7-8 and TRBJ2-1, with 10 bases fitting TRBD2. The V and J ends lost 0 bases and 4 bases, in that order; junction bases with no gene match: 0. The CDR3 runs 15 residues. The germline gives CDR1 SGHVS, CDR2 FQNEAQ. The DNA for the CDR3 is TGTGCCAGCAGCTTAGCTAGCGGGAGGTACAATGAGCAGTTCTTC. As protein: CASSLASGRYNEQFF.

J is TRBJ2-1 and V is TRBV24-1, with 9 bases matching TRBD1. Trimming at V came to 3 bases and at J to 3 bases, leaving 8 bases not matched to a gene. CDR1 is KGHDR and CDR2 is SFDVKD in the germline V gene. The CDR3 loop spans 17 amino acids. The CDR3 protein is CATSDRSGTGNYNEQFF. DNA of the CDR3: TGTGCCACCAGTGATCGATCCGGGACAGGGAACTACAATGAGCAGTTCTTC.

A single count supports this clone. CDR3 nucleotides: TGCAGCGTACGGCGGGAGTACAATGAGCAGTTCTTC. It specifies CSVRREYNEQFF. The chain uses TRBV29-1 and TRBJ2-1; 7 bases are a match to TRBD2. The J segment lost 4 bases and the V segment lost 6 bases, leaving 3 bases of the junction unmatched. The CDR3 totals 12 residues. From germline, CDR1 is SQVTM and CDR2 ANQGSEA.

The V gene is TRBV28, the J gene TRBJ2-3, with D possibly TRBD2 on 6 matching bases. Deletions cut 8 bases from V and 2 bases from J, with 14 bases between. CDR1 MDHEN and CDR2 SYDVKM come from the germline V gene. The CDR3 runs 14 residues. The CDR3 nucleotides read TGTGCCAGCCGAATGACTAGATTCACAGATACGCAGTATTTT. It specifies CASRMTRFTDTQYF.

The chain has TRBV5-1 and TRBJ2-1; 9 nucleotides align to TRBD2. CDR1 and CDR2 (germline): SGHRS, YFSETQ. The CDR3 is 16 residues long. V trimming: 0 bases; J trimming: 0 bases; junction bases outside the gene matches: 1. Written as DNA, the CDR3 is TGCGCCAGCAGCTTGGTTAGCGGGAGCTCCTACAATGAGCAGTTCTTC. Protein product: CASSLVSGSSYNEQFF.

The chain carries TRBV4-1 and TRBJ2-1; no clear D. Germline CDR1 is MGHRA and CDR2 is YSYEKL. The CDR3 loop spans 15 amino acids. V lost 0 bases and J 8 bases, leaving 14 bases between the germline ends. CDR3 residues: CASSQERLGVYEQFF. CDR3 DNA: TGCGCCAGCAGCCAAGAGAGGCTAGGAGTGTATGAGCAGTTCTTC.

This chain uses TRBV24-1 with TRBJ2-1; TRBD2 matches at 7 bases. Trimming took 1 base from V and 9 from J; bases not matched to a gene: 8. The CDR3 loop spans 15 amino acids. The germline CDR1 and CDR2 sequences are KGHDR and SFDVKD. In nucleotides, the CDR3 is TGTGCCACCAGTGATTTTGTGGGAGGGCCGGGTGAGCAGTTCTTC. This translates into CATSDFVGGPGEQFF.

The chain has TRBV6-5 and TRBJ2-4; D perhaps matches TRBD2 (6 bases). V shed 6 bases and J shed 2 bases, with 14 bases lying between them. Germline CDR1 is MNHEY and CDR2 is SVGAGI. The CDR3 has 15 residues. The CDR3 region is CASRPRGGTKNIQYF. The DNA of the CDR3 is TGTGCCAGCAGACCGCGGGGAGGAACCAAAAACATTCAGTACTTC.